This T cell receptor beta chain was identified during a study of blood T cell repertoires in COVID-19 (TCRdb year 2020). Regarding the complete study: Samples from collaborators originated in the United States, Italy and Spain and spanned both the acute and convalescent phases of COVID-19. The repertoires were released in a freely available public database meant as a resource for research on the immune response to SARS-CoV-2. The prospective study material was composed of cDNA or gDNA derived from T cells, B-cell-depleted T cells, or PBMCs. Deeply sampled blood TCRbeta repertoires from subjects exposed to, actively infected with, or recovered from COVID-19 were included in the dataset. The samples were drawn from two sources: the first 160 participants of the ongoing ImmuneRACE study, and 1,000 to 1,500 subjects contributed by 6 global collaborators. HLA class I and class II types, where available, came from metadata supplied by the sample provider rather than from assay-based typing. Sample metadata almost always included a de-identified subject ID, COVID-19 status, age in years and sex. Results and caveats for the whole study, not just this receptor: How much clinical and demographic metadata was included differed by source and by participant, and the metadata was provided uncurated.

Whole blood was collected in K2EDTA tubes by collaborating institutions according to the institutions' own protocols. For TCRbeta analysis, collaborators shipped samples in one of three forms: frozen whole blood, isolated PBMCs, or DNA extracted from either of those sample types. Notes on this clone: Its antigen specificity is not known. There are no base qualities to consult, and no much larger clone falls within one base.

TCRbeta CDR3 regions were amplified from genomic DNA by means of the immunoSEQ Assay, a bias-controlled multiplex PCR. Per the authors' processing: Nucleated cell counts per sample were estimated from amplification of reference gene primers within the assay. Sequence reads were collapsed and filtered to measure the absolute abundance of every unique TCRbeta CDR3 rearrangement. For each sample, productive Simpson clonality was calculated by taking the square root of Simpson's diversity index across productive rearrangements. TCRdb retrieved this table from immuneACCESS and kept in-frame rearrangements only. Not all clones are present; in checked studies, unresolved V genes account for under half, and no reason is known for the remainder. V, J and clone size reflect that table, while D and trimming were determined from the DNA. The sample table records tens of thousands of clones; about nine tenths of these occur just once. Together, the top ten hold 13% to 15% of the sample.

The receptor was isolated from a human donor in a cohort sampled during active COVID-19. The sequenced material came from peripheral blood.

The nucleotide sequence reads as follows: TGTGCCAGCAGTTCGTGGGGGGGGTTGACTGAAGCTTTCTTT. The resulting protein is CASSSWGGLTEAFF. The chain is encoded by TRBV27 joined to TRBJ1-1; a tentative D call is TRBD1 (5 bases match). CDR1 is given as MNHEY and CDR2 as SMNVEV, both from the germline V gene (reference sequence). Counted from cysteine to phenylalanine, this CDR3 has 14 amino acids. Only the CDR3 region is kept as DNA, spanning 42 bases read in frame from base 1. The trim is 4 bases for V and 5 bases for J, with a gap of 14 bases between the germline ends.